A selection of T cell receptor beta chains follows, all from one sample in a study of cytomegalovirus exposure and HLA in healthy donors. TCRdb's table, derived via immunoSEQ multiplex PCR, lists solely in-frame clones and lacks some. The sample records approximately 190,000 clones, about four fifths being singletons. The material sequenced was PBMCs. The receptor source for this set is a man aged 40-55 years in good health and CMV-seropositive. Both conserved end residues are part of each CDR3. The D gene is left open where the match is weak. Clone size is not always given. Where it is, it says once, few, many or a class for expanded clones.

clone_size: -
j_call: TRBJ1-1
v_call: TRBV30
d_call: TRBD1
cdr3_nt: TGTGCCTGGAGTTTTGACAGGGGGGGATTCATGAACACTGAAGCTTTCTTT
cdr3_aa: CAWSFDRGGFMNTEAFF

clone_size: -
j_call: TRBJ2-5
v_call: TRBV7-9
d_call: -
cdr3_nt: TGTGCCAGCAGCTTAGCAGGGGCCGAGACCCAGTACTTC
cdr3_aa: CASSLAGAETQYF

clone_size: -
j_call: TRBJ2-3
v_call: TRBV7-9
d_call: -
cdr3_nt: TGTGCCAGCAGCTTAGCAGGGGTCGTTACAGATACGCAGTATTTT
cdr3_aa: CASSLAGVVTDTQYF

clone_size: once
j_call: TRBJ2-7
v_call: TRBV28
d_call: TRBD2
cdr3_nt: TGTGCCAGCAGTACCCGACTAGCGGGAGAAGAAGTCGAGCAGTACTTC
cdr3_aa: CASSTRLAGEEVEQYF

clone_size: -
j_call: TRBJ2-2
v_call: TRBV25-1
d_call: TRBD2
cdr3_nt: TGTGCCAGCAGTCTAGCGGGAGCCGGGGAGCTGTTTTTT
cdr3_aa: CASSLAGAGELFF

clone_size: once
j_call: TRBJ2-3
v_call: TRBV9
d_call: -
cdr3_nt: TGTGCCAGCAGCGTATCGGCAGATACGCAGTATTTT
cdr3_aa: CASSVSADTQYF

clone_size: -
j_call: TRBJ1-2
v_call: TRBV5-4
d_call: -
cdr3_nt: TGTGCCAGCAGCTTGGCCTGGGGAGGTGGCTACACCTTC
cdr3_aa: CASSLAWGGGYTF

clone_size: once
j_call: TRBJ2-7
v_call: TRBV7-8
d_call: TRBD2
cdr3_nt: TGTGCCAGCAGGGGGGAAGGGACTAAGCGCTACGAGCAGTACTTC
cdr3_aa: CASRGEGTKRYEQYF

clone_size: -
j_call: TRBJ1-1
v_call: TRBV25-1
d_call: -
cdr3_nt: TGTGCCAGCAGTGAGGGGGGAGCGGGAGCTTTCTTT
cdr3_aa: CASSEGGAGAFF

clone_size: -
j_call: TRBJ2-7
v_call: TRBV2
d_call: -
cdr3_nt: TGTGCCAGCAGTGACCAGGGCCTGGGCTACGAGCAGTACTTC
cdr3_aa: CASSDQGLGYEQYF

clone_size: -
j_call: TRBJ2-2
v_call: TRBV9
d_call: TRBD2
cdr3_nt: TGTGCCAGCAGCGTAGGACTAGCCAGTCCCACCGGGGAGCTGTTTTTT
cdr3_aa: CASSVGLASPTGELFF

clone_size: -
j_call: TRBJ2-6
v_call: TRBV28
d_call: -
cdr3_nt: TGTGCCAGCAGTCTCCTCAGGGGATCTGGGGCCAACGTCCTGACTTTC
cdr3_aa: CASSLLRGSGANVLTF

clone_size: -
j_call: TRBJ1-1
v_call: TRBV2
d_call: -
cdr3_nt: TGTGCCAGCAGTGAGGCCGTCTTCCTCTCCATTGGTTTCTTT
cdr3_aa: CASSEAVFLSIGFF

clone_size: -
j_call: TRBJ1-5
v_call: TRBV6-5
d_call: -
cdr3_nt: TGTGCCAGCAGCCCCTATGGGGGGAGCAATCAGCCCCAGCATTTT
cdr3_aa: CASSPYGGSNQPQHF

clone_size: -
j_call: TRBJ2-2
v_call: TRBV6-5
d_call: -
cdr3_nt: TGTGCCAGCAGCTGGGGACAGAACACCGGGGAGCTGTTTTTT
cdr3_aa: CASSWGQNTGELFF